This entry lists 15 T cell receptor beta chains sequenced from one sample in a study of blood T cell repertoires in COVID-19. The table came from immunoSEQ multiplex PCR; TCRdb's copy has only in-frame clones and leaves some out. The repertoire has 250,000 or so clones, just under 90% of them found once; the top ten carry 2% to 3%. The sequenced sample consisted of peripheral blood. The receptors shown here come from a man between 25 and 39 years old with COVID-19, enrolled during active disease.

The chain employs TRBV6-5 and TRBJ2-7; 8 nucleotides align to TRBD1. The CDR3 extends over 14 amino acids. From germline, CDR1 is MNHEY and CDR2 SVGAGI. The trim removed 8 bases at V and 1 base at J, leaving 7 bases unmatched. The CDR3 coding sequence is TGTGCCAGCGCCCTAGGGACAGGTTCCTACGAGCAGTACTTC. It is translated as CASALGTGSYEQYF.

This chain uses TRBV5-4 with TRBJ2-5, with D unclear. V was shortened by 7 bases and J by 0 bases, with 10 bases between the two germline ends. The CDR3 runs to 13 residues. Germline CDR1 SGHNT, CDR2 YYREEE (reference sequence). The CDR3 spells CASSRVNQETQYF. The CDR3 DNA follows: TGTGCCAGCTCTCGAGTGAACCAAGAGACCCAGTACTTC.

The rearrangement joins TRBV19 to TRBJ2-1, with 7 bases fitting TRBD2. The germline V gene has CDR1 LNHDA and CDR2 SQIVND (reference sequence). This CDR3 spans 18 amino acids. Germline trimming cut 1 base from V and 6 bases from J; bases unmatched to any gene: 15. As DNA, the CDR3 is TGTGCCAGTAGTATAGGCGGGCTCGGGGGAGGGTTCTCCAATGAGCAGTTCTTC. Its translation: CASSIGGLGGGFSNEQFF.

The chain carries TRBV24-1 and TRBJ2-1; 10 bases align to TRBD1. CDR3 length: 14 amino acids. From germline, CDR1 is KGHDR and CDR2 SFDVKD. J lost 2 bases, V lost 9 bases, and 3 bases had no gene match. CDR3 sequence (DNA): TGTGCCACCGGAGGACAGGGGGCCTACAATGAGCAGTTCTTC. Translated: CATGGQGAYNEQFF.

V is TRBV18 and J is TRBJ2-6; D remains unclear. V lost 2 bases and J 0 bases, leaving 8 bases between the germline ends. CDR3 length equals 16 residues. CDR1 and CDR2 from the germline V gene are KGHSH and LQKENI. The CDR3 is CASSPSRDSGANVLTF. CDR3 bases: TGTGCCAGCTCACCATCGAGAGACTCTGGGGCCAACGTCCTGACTTTC.

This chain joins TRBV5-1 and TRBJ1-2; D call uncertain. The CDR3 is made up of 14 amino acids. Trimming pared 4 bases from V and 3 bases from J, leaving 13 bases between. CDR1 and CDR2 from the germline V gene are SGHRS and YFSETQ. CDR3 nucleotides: TGCGCCAGCAGCCCAGAAGGGAGTGACTATGGCTACACCTTC. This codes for CASSPEGSDYGYTF.

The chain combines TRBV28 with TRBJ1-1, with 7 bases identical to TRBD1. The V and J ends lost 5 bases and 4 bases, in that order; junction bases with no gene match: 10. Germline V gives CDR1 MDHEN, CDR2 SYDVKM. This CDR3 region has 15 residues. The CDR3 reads CASSVTGTASTEAFF. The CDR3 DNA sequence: TGTGCCAGCAGTGTAACCGGGACAGCGAGCACTGAAGCTTTCTTT.

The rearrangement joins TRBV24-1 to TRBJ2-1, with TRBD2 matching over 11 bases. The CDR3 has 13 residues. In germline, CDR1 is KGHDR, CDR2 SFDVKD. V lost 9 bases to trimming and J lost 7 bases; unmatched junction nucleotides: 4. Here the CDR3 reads CATGLAGGNEQFF. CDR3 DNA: TGTGCCACCGGCCTAGCGGGGGGAAATGAGCAGTTCTTC.

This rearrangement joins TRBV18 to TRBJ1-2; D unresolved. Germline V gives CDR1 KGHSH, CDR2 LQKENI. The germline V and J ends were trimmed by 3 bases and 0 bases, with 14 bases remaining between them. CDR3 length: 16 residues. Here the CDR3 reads CASSPEPGIANYGYTF. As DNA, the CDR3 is TGTGCCAGCTCACCGGAACCGGGGATAGCTAACTATGGCTACACCTTC.

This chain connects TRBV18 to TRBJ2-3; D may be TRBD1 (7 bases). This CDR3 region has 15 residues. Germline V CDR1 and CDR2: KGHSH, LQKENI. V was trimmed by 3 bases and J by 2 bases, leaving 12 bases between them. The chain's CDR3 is CASSPRQGLTDTQYF. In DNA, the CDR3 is TGTGCCAGCTCACCCCGACAGGGACTCACAGATACGCAGTATTTT.

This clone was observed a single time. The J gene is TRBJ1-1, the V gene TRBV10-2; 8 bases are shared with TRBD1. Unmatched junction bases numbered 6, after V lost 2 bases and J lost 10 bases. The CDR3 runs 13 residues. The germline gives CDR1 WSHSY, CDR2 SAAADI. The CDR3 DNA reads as TGCGCCAGCAGTGAGGTTCAGGGGGCAGCAGCTTTCTTT. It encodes CASSEVQGAAAFF.

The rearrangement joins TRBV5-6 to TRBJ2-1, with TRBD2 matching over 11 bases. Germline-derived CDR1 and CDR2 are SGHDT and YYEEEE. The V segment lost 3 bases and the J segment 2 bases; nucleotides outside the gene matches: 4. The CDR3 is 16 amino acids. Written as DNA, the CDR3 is TGTGCCAGCAGCTCGGAGACTAGCGGGACCTACAATGAGCAGTTCTTC. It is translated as CASSSETSGTYNEQFF.

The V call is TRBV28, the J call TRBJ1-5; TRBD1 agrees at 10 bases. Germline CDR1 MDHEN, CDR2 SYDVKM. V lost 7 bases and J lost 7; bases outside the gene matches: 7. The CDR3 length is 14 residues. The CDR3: CASNRDRGYQPQHF. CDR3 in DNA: TGTGCCAGCAACCGGGACAGGGGATACCAGCCCCAGCATTTT.

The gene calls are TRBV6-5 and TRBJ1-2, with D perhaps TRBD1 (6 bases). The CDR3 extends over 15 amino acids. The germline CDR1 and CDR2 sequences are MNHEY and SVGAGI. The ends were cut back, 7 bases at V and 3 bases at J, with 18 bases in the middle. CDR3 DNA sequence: TGTGCCAGCACCTCCACAGGGATACCCGACTATGGCTACACCTTC. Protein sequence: CASTSTGIPDYGYTF.

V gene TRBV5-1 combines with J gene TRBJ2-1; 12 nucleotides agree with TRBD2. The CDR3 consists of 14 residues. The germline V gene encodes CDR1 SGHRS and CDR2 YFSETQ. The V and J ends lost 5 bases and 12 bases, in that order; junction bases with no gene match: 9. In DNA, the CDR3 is TGCGCCAGCAGACAACTAGCGGGGGGCAGCGGGCAGTTCTTC. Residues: CASRQLAGGSGQFF.